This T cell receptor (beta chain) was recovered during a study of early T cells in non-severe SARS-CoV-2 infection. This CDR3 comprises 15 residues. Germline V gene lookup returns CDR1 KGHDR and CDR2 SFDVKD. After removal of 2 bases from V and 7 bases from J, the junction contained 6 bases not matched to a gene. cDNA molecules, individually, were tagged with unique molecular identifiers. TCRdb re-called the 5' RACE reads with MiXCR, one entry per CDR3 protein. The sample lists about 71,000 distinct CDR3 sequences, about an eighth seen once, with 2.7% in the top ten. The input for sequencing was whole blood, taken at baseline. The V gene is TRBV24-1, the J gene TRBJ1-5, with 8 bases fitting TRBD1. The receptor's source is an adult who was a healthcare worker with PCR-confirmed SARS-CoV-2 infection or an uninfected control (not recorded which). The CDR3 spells CATSDSRTGLQPQHF. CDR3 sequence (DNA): TGTGCCACCAGTGATTCCCGGACAGGGCTGCAGCCCCAGCATTTT.